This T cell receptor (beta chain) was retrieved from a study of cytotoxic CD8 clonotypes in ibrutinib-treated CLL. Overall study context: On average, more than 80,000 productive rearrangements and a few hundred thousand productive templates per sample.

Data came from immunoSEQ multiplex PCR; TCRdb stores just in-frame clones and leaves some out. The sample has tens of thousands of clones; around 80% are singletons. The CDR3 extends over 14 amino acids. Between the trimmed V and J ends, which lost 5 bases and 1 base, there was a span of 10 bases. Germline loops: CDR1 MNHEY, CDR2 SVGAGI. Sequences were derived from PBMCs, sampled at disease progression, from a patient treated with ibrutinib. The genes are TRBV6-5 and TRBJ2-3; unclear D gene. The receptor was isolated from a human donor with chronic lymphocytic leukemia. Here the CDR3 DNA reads TGTGCCAGCAGTATCAGGAAAGGCACAGATACGCAGTATTTT. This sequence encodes CASSIRKGTDTQYF.